These 17 T cell receptor beta chains share one sample of origin, sequenced in a study of blood T cell repertoires in COVID-19 (dated by TCRdb to 2020 to 2022). The method behind the library was the immunoSEQ multiplex PCR assay. TCRdb mirrors the immuneACCESS table, restricted to in-frame sequences. Some clones are absent from its copies; in checked studies, under half trace to an unresolved V gene, and the reason for the others is unknown. The sample table holds tens of thousands of clones, of which approximately 91% were seen once. The ten largest account for approximately 4% of the sample. Source material: peripheral blood. Receptors originate from a man in his sixties with acute or convalescent COVID-19.

The DNA of the CDR3 is TGCAGCGCCTGGTCCCTAAACAATGAGCAGTTCTTC. The encoded protein is CSAWSLNNEQFF. The J gene is TRBJ2-1, the V gene TRBV29-1; D is undetermined. CDR3 length: 12 amino acids. The ends were cut back, 7 bases at V and 5 bases at J, with 12 bases in the middle. Germline CDR1 is SQVTM and CDR2 is ANQGSEA.

This clone was detected only once. V gene TRBV11-2 combines with J gene TRBJ1-1; no definite D call. With 0 bases removed from V and 0 bases from J, the gap between germline ends came to 5 bases. Germline CDR1 and CDR2: SGHAT and FQNNGV. This CDR3 comprises 14 residues. CDR3 in amino acids: CASSLEAVNTEAFF. DNA for the CDR3: TGTGCCAGCAGCTTAGAAGCTGTGAACACTGAAGCTTTCTTT.

The V gene is TRBV6-2 or TRBV6-3, the J gene TRBJ2-7, with D perhaps matching TRBD2 (6 bases). This CDR3 contains 14 residues. Germline CDR1 reads MNHEY; CDR2 reads SVGEGT. V dropped 3 bases and J dropped 3 bases, with 12 bases sitting between them. CDR3 protein: CASSYSGRYYEQYF. Here the CDR3 DNA reads TGTGCCAGCAGTTATAGTGGGAGGTACTACGAGCAGTACTTC.

This chain links TRBV5-1 with TRBJ2-2; TRBD2 matches at 8 bases. The ends lost 1 base at V and 3 bases at J; junction bases unmatched: 2. The germline V gene has CDR1 SGHRS and CDR2 YFSETQ. The CDR3 is made up of 15 amino acids. The CDR3 protein is CASSLTSGYTGELFF. In nucleotides, the CDR3 is TGCGCCAGCAGCTTGACTAGCGGTTACACCGGGGAGCTGTTTTTT.

This chain links TRBV27 with TRBJ1-1; 8 bases line up with TRBD1. CDR3 length: 16 amino acids. The germline V gene encodes CDR1 MNHEY and CDR2 SMNVEV (reference sequence). With 5 bases clipped from V and 1 base from J, the junction kept 9 bases outside the gene matches. The CDR3 DNA is TGTGCCAGCAGTCTAGACGTACAGGGGGAGAACACTGAAGCTTTCTTT. Residues: CASSLDVQGENTEAFF.

CDR3 loop: CASSPPGQRNQPQHF. CDR3 DNA sequence: TGTGCCAGCAGCCCTCCAGGGCAAAGGAATCAGCCCCAGCATTTT. The rearrangement joins TRBV7-2 to TRBJ1-5; the D gene is possibly TRBD1 (5 bases). With 5 bases removed from V and 4 bases from J, the gap between germline ends came to 15 bases. Germline V gives CDR1 SGHTA, CDR2 FQGNSA. The CDR3 sequence is 15 residues long. Full variable domain (rest looked up from reference TRBV7-2 and TRBJ1-5): GAGVSQSPSNKVTEKGKDVELRCDPISGHTALYWYRQSLGQGLEFLIYFQGNSAPDKSGLPSDRFSAERTGGSVSTLTIQRTQQEDSAVYLCASSPPGQRNQPQHFGDGTRLSIL.

This chain connects TRBV9 to TRBJ2-5; 9 nucleotides align to TRBD2. Trimming removed 0 bases from V and 5 bases from J; junction bases left unmatched: 8. In germline, CDR1 is SGDLS, CDR2 YYNGEE. This CDR3 is built from 16 residues. The CDR3 sequence is CASSVGGGRAFETQYF. CDR3 DNA: TGTGCCAGCAGCGTAGGCGGCGGGAGGGCCTTTGAGACCCAGTACTTC. The whole variable domain, filled in from reference TRBV9 and TRBJ2-5, reads DSGVTQTPKHLITATGQRVTLRCSPRSGDLSVYWYQQSLDQGLQFLIQYYNGEERAKGNILERFSAQQFPDLHSELNLSSLELGDSALYFCASSVGGGRAFETQYFGPGTRLLVL.

The chain has TRBV12-3 or TRBV12-4 and TRBJ1-2; D gene uncertain. Trimming removed 10 bases from V and 8 bases from J, with 14 bases in between. CDR3 length: 11 residues. CDR3 amino acids: CATRLVGGYTF. The CDR3 DNA is TGTGCCACTCGACTAGTGGGGGGCTACACCTTC.

V usage is TRBV18 and J usage is TRBJ1-4, with D possibly being TRBD1 (5 bases). The germline V and J ends were trimmed by 5 bases and 8 bases, with 15 bases remaining between them. The CDR3 extends over 14 amino acids. CDR1 is KGHSH, CDR2 LQKENI, per germline. This CDR3 is CASSTQGDGEKLFF. In nucleotides, the CDR3 is TGTGCCAGCTCAACCCAGGGTGACGGCGAAAAACTGTTTTTT.

The chain has TRBV7-3 and TRBJ1-1; D remains ambiguous. The CDR3 is 14 amino acids. Germline values: CDR1 SGHTA, CDR2 FQGTGA. V lost 0 bases and J lost 1, with 6 bases in between. This CDR3 is CASSLTAENTEAFF. The CDR3 DNA sequence: TGTGCCAGCAGCTTAACGGCGGAGAACACTGAAGCTTTCTTT.

This chain uses TRBV19 with TRBJ1-5, with TRBD1 as a possible D gene (6 bases). CDR3 size: 17 residues. Trimming left V 6 bases short and J 0 bases short, with 18 bases between. The germline CDR1 and CDR2 sequences are LNHDA and SQIVND (reference sequence). The CDR3 bases are TGTGCCAGTAGAACCTCCGGGACACCATATAGCAATCAGCCCCAGCATTTT. This codes for CASRTSGTPYSNQPQHF.

The V and J genes are TRBV7-8 and TRBJ1-6; TRBD1 agrees at 7 bases. Losses at the gene ends were 3 bases for V and 9 bases for J; bases not matched to a gene: 11. The CDR3 totals 16 residues. CDR1 and CDR2 from the germline V gene are SGHVS and FQNEAQ. CDR3: CASSFHAGTVSSPLHF. In DNA form, the CDR3 reads TGTGCCAGCAGCTTCCACGCCGGGACAGTTAGTTCACCCCTCCACTTT.

CDR3 in amino acids: CASSLDRPGTSGFNEQFF. The CDR3, as DNA: TGTGCCAGCAGCTTAGATCGTCCGGGGACTAGCGGGTTCAATGAGCAGTTCTTC. The J gene is TRBJ2-1, the V gene TRBV11-2; TRBD2 aligns across 12 bases. The germline V gene encodes CDR1 SGHAT and CDR2 FQNNGV. The CDR3 loop spans 18 amino acids. Trimming took 0 bases from V and 6 from J; bases not matched to a gene: 9.

The chain recombines TRBV11-3 with TRBJ2-7; D possibly corresponds to TRBD1 (6 bases). The V gene lost 5 bases and the J gene lost 3 bases, with 14 bases spanning the gap. The CDR3 runs 14 residues. CDR1 and CDR2 from the germline V gene are SGHNT and YENEEA. CDR3 protein: CASSPSQGYYEQYF. In nucleotides, the CDR3 is TGTGCCAGCAGCCCTTCCCAGGGGTACTACGAGCAGTACTTC.

This clone was seen a few times. The V gene is TRBV4-3, the J gene TRBJ2-2; TRBD1 is a possible D gene (6 bases). The germline gives CDR1 LGHNA, CDR2 YSLEER. Trimming left V 0 bases short and J 4 bases short, with 18 bases between. The CDR3 extends over 18 amino acids. The CDR3 sequence is CASSQDLTFGTSTGELFF. CDR3 sequence (DNA): TGCGCCAGCAGCCAAGACCTTACCTTCGGGACATCCACCGGGGAGCTGTTTTTT.

This rearrangement joins TRBV12-5 to TRBJ2-3; 9 positions agree with TRBD2. This CDR3 contains 14 residues. Trimming took 11 bases from V and 9 from J; bases not matched to a gene: 15. The germline V gene has CDR1 LGHNT and CDR2 FRNRAP. The CDR3 sequence is CAYSGGRPGGTQYF. CDR3 bases: TGTGCTTATAGCGGGGGCAGGCCTGGAGGCACGCAGTATTTT.

This clone is a singleton in its sample. The V call is TRBV13, the J call TRBJ1-4, with 9 bases identical to TRBD1. The CDR3 length is 16 residues. The germline CDR1 and CDR2 sequences are PRHDT and FYEKMQ (reference sequence). V lost 4 bases, J lost 8 bases, and 11 bases stayed unmatched. Here the CDR3 DNA reads TGTGCCAGCAGCTCATCCCGGGACAGGGTCGGCGAAAAACTGTTTTTT. Amino acid sequence: CASSSSRDRVGEKLFF.